This TCR beta chain stems from a study of blood T cell repertoires in COVID-19. Study-level information: Samples of COVID-19 (acute and convalescent) were obtained from the United States, Italy and Spain. T cells, B-cell-depleted T cells, or PBMCs supplied cDNA or gDNA.

The CDR3 runs to 15 residues. After removal of 5 bases from V and 6 bases from J, the junction contained 8 bases not matched to a gene. Germline V gene data show CDR1 as KGHDR and CDR2 as SFDVKD. Source study methods: Amplified reference gene primers provided the basis for estimating nucleated cell counts. The method was immunoSEQ multiplex PCR; TCRdb's version includes in-frame clones alone and lacks a portion of them. That table supplies the V and J calls and clone size; D and trimming were determined from the DNA. The sample lists about 91,000 clones, around 80% seen once, with around 7% in the top ten.

The sample was peripheral blood. The gene calls are TRBV24-1 and TRBJ2-1, with 8 bases fitting TRBD1. This TCR was sampled from a man between 65 and 85 years old with acute or convalescent COVID-19. DNA of the CDR3: TGTGCCACCAGTGCTCAGACAGGGGTAGGCAATGAGCAGTTCTTC. This translates into CATSAQTGVGNEQFF.